These 30 T cell receptor beta chains were all obtained from the same sample, sequenced in a study of identical twins. From the 5' RACE reads, TCRdb called clonotypes with MiXCR, one entry per CDR3 protein. There are 600,000 to 700,000 distinct CDR3 sequences in the sample; around 20% occur only once, and about 4.5% lies in the top ten. The sample was also linked to a second study, of T cells expressing NK-cell markers.

Sequencing was performed on PBMCs. The receptors come from a woman aged 18-30 years in good health.

This clonotype has only a few counts. This chain connects TRBV11-1 to TRBJ2-1; 11 bases align to TRBD2. CDR1 is SGHAT and CDR2 is FQDESV in the germline V gene (reference sequence). V lost 5 bases and J lost 6; bases outside the gene matches: 15. This CDR3 comprises 18 residues. In nucleotides, the CDR3 is TGTGCCAGCAGCCTGGCCTTCACTTTTAGCGGGAGGGTCAATGAGCAGTTCTTC. It is translated as CASSLAFTFSGRVNEQFF.

This clonotype was found a few times. The chain is built from TRBV20-1 and TRBJ1-5, with 8 bases aligning to TRBD1. V lost 5 bases to trimming and J lost 2 bases; unmatched junction nucleotides: 11. Per the germline V gene, CDR1 is DFQATT and CDR2 is SNEGSKA (reference sequence). This CDR3 comprises 16 residues. The CDR3 bases are TGCAGTGCTTGGGGCAGGGGGCGCGAGGGCAATCAGCCCCAGCATTTT. The encoded protein is CSAWGRGREGNQPQHF.

This clonotype was recorded at least ten times. The DNA of the CDR3 is TGTGCCAGTAGTGGGACAGAGAGTCAGCCCCAGCATTTT. This translates into CASSGTESQPQHF. The chain uses TRBV19 and TRBJ1-5, with 7 bases matching TRBD1. V was pared by 5 bases and J by 6 bases, with 4 bases of the junction left unmatched. This CDR3 spans 13 amino acids. The V gene's germline CDR1 is LNHDA and CDR2 SQIVND (reference sequence).

This clonotype was detected only a few times. The rearrangement links TRBV27 to TRBJ2-3; TRBD1 matches 10 bases. This CDR3 is built from 16 residues. Germline V CDR1 and CDR2: MNHEY, SMNVEV (reference sequence). J lost 3 bases, V lost 5 bases, and 8 bases had no gene match. The CDR3 sequence is CASSPKDRGRTDTQYF. Here the CDR3 DNA reads TGTGCCAGCAGTCCGAAGGACAGGGGGAGGACAGATACGCAGTATTTT.

This clonotype was counted between two and nine times. This rearrangement joins TRBV20-1 to TRBJ2-3, with TRBD2 matching 8 bases. The CDR3 extends over 15 amino acids. V shed 4 bases and J 4 bases; nucleotides not matched to a gene: 10. CDR1 is DFQATT and CDR2 is SNEGSKA in the germline V gene (reference sequence). The CDR3 DNA follows: TGCAGTGCTACCTGGCCCCGGGAGGGCCCAGATACGCAGTATTTT. This codes for CSATWPREGPDTQYF.

The chain uses TRBV20-1 and TRBJ2-7; D remains ambiguous. V gave up 3 bases and J gave up 3 bases, with 12 bases separating them. The CDR3 is 13 residues long. The germline gives CDR1 DFQATT, CDR2 SNEGSKA (reference sequence). CDR3 sequence reads: CSARGRSGYEQYF. Written as DNA, the CDR3 is TGCAGTGCTAGGGGCCGTTCGGGCTACGAGCAGTACTTC.

V usage is TRBV20-1 and J usage is TRBJ2-7; the D gene is possibly TRBD2 (6 bases). Germline values: CDR1 DFQATT, CDR2 SNEGSKA (reference sequence). Deletions cut 2 bases from V and 5 bases from J, with 10 bases between. CDR3 length equals 12 residues. The CDR3 DNA reads as TGCAGTGCTAGATCGGGACTGAACGAGCAGTACTTC. Amino acids: CSARSGLNEQYF.

In this sample, this clonotype turned up a few times. This chain connects TRBV6-1 to TRBJ2-7, with TRBD2 matching over 11 bases. The V gene's germline CDR1 is MNHNS and CDR2 SASEGT. The CDR3 has 14 amino acids. After removal of 3 bases from V and 6 bases from J, the junction contained 4 bases not matched to a gene. The CDR3 is CASSDLAGGLEQYF. The CDR3 nucleotides are TGTGCCAGCAGTGACTTAGCGGGGGGGCTCGAGCAGTACTTC.

This clonotype was recorded a few times. The chain carries TRBV5-1 and TRBJ2-1; 10 bases are a match to TRBD1. Germline V gene data show CDR1 as SGHRS and CDR2 as YFSETQ. The CDR3 loop spans 15 amino acids. V dropped 4 bases and J dropped 6; count of bases not matched to a gene: 7. The CDR3 region is CASSPLGQGLNEQFF. CDR3 coding DNA: TGCGCCAGCAGCCCGCTGGGACAGGGGCTCAATGAGCAGTTCTTC.

This clonotype was seen only a few times. The V call is TRBV5-1, the J call TRBJ2-7, with D unclear. The CDR3 spans 14 residues. Germline CDR1 reads SGHRS; CDR2 reads YFSETQ. Trimming shortened V by 4 bases and J by 3 bases, and 14 bases separated the two germline ends. The CDR3 nucleotides are TGCGCCAGCAGCCCAACGGGCCGCATCTACGAGCAGTACTTC. Translating gives CASSPTGRIYEQYF.

The table lists this clonotype with many counts. This sequence joins TRBV4-3 and TRBJ2-7; D is perhaps TRBD1 or TRBD2 (5 bases each). The germline CDR1 and CDR2 sequences are LGHNA and YSLEER. The CDR3 extends over 14 amino acids. V lost 5 bases and J lost 2, with 13 bases in between. Here the CDR3 DNA reads TGCGCCAGCAGCTACCGGGACCGCCCCTACGAGCAGTACTTC. Its translation: CASSYRDRPYEQYF.

CDR3 residues: CASSYSGLTYNEQFF. The CDR3 DNA is TGTGCCAGCAGTTACTCGGGACTCACCTACAATGAGCAGTTCTTC. J is TRBJ2-1 and V is TRBV6-5, with D maybe TRBD2 (6 bases). Trimming removed 0 bases from V and 2 bases from J, with 8 bases in between. Germline CDR1 MNHEY, CDR2 SVGAGI. The CDR3 covers 15 residues.

This clonotype was counted only a few times. The chain couples TRBV10-3 to TRBJ1-1; D unclear. V was trimmed by 6 bases and J by 2 bases, leaving 10 bases between them. CDR1 ENHRY and CDR2 SYGVKD come from the germline V gene. The CDR3 runs 13 residues. CDR3 sequence (DNA): TGTGCCATCAGGGACCCCGTAAACACTGAAGCTTTCTTT. It translates to CAIRDPVNTEAFF.

This clonotype showed up just once. The gene calls are TRBV10-3 and TRBJ2-1; TRBD2 matches at 12 bases. The junction had 3 bases not matched to a gene; V was cut back by 5 bases and J by 7 bases. CDR3 size: 14 residues. The V gene's germline CDR1 is ENHRY and CDR2 SYGVKD. The CDR3 DNA sequence: TGTGCCATCAGTCGACTAGCGGGAGAGAATGAGCAGTTCTTC. It yields the protein CAISRLAGENEQFF.

This rearrangement joins TRBV18 to TRBJ2-6; D is undetermined. The CDR3 has 15 residues. Germline V lookup: CDR1 KGHSH, CDR2 LQKENI. With 2 bases removed from V and 0 bases from J, the gap between germline ends came to 5 bases. CDR3 nucleotide sequence: TGTGCCAGCTCACCAAGTCGCTCTGGGGCCAACGTCCTGACTTTC. Protein product: CASSPSRSGANVLTF.

The chain is built from TRBV12-3 or TRBV12-4 and TRBJ2-2; 7 bases map to TRBD1. Trimming took 7 bases from V and 4 from J; bases not matched to a gene: 12. The CDR3 is 16 residues long. The CDR3 nucleotides read TGTGCCAGCAATAATCAAGGGGGCTATATCACCGGGGAGCTGTTTTTT. Protein product: CASNNQGGYITGELFF.

CDR3 nucleotides: TGTGCCAGCAGCACCGGGACTTCACAAGAGACCCAGTACTTC. Encoded protein: CASSTGTSQETQYF. The rearrangement links TRBV7-9 to TRBJ2-5; the D gene is possibly TRBD2 (6 bases). V dropped 5 bases and J dropped 2 bases, with 12 bases sitting between them. Per the germline V gene, CDR1 is SEHNR and CDR2 is FQNEAQ (reference sequence). The CDR3 contains 14 residues.

The CDR3 sequence is CASRTSGDYEQYF. CDR3 bases: TGTGCCAGCCGGACTAGCGGGGACTACGAGCAGTACTTC. The gene calls are TRBV3-1 and TRBJ2-7; 12 bases line up with TRBD2. The CDR3 contains 13 residues. V was clipped by 8 bases and J by 3 bases; unmatched bases: 2. The germline CDR1 and CDR2 sequences are LGHDT and YNNKEL (reference sequence).

The rearrangement uses TRBV7-8 and TRBJ1-1; TRBD1 matches 7 bases. Germline V gives CDR1 SGHVS, CDR2 FQNEAQ. This CDR3 spans 14 amino acids. J was trimmed by 6 bases and V by 5 bases; bases with no gene match: 9. In DNA form, the CDR3 reads TGTGCCAGCAGCCTTCGACAGGGAAGGGCTGAAGCTTTCTTT. This gives the protein CASSLRQGRAEAFF.

This chain uses TRBV12-3 or TRBV12-4 with TRBJ2-1; 8 bases are shared with TRBD2. The ends lost 6 bases at V and 6 bases at J; junction bases unmatched: 10. The CDR3 runs 15 residues. The CDR3 sequence: CASSPREGRSNEQFF. In DNA form, the CDR3 reads TGTGCCAGCAGCCCCCGGGAGGGGAGGTCCAATGAGCAGTTCTTC.

Many counts were recorded for this clonotype. This chain uses TRBV10-3 with TRBJ2-3; weak D call: TRBD1 (7 bases). V was clipped by 11 bases and J by 3 bases, with 18 bases between them. In germline, CDR1 is ENHRY, CDR2 SYGVKD. This CDR3 is 14 amino acids long. The CDR3 spells CAVSTGEVTDTQYF. In DNA, the CDR3 is TGTGCCGTCTCCACAGGGGAGGTGACAGATACGCAGTATTTT.

The chain joins TRBV20-1 to TRBJ2-5; D is possibly TRBD1 or TRBD2 (5 bases each). Germline V gene lookup returns CDR1 DFQATT and CDR2 SNEGSKA (reference sequence). Trimming shortened V by 5 bases and J by 7 bases, and 11 bases separated the two germline ends. This CDR3 has 11 amino acids. This CDR3 reads CSAWGRGTQYF. The DNA of the CDR3 is TGCAGTGCTTGGGGCCGGGGGACCCAGTACTTC.

This clonotype was recorded a few times. This chain connects TRBV5-6 to TRBJ2-7; 7 nucleotides align to TRBD1. Looked up from germline, CDR1 is SGHDT and CDR2 is YYEEEE. The CDR3 contains 17 residues. J was trimmed by 0 bases and V by 5 bases; bases with no gene match: 14. Here the CDR3 DNA reads TGTGCCAGCAGGCGAAGGCCAACAGGGGCCAGCTCCTACGAGCAGTACTTC. Translated, it gives CASRRRPTGASSYEQYF. Together with reference TRBV5-6 and TRBJ2-7, the CDR3 gives the full variable domain: DAGVTQSPTHLIKTRGQQVTLRCSPKSGHDTVSWYQQALGQGPQFIFQYYEEEERQRGNFPDRFSGHQFPNYSSELNVNALLLGDSALYLCASRRRPTGASSYEQYFGPGTRLTVT.

The table lists this clonotype with a few counts. The chain links TRBV11-2 to TRBJ1-1; no clear D gene. The CDR3 contains 14 residues. V lost 3 bases, J lost 0 bases, and 8 bases lay in between. Germline V gene sequence: CDR1 SGHAT, CDR2 FQNNGV. The CDR3, as DNA: TGTGCCAGCAGCTTCTCGGTTATGAACACTGAAGCTTTCTTT. As protein: CASSFSVMNTEAFF.

The chain combines TRBV7-9 with TRBJ1-1; D may be TRBD1 (5 bases). Trimming cost V 5 bases and J 2 bases, with 15 bases left between them. CDR3 length: 15 amino acids. Looked up from germline, CDR1 is SEHNR and CDR2 is FQNEAQ (reference sequence). The CDR3 loop is CASSPPGNPNTEAFF. In DNA, the CDR3 is TGTGCCAGCAGCCCCCCAGGGAATCCTAACACTGAAGCTTTCTTT.

This sequence joins TRBV12-5 and TRBJ2-2; D not resolved. V was clipped by 6 bases and J by 2 bases, with 10 bases between them. CDR3 length: 14 residues. The V gene's germline CDR1 is LGHNT and CDR2 FRNRAP. The CDR3 loop reads CASGHPFNTGELFF. The CDR3 DNA sequence: TGTGCTAGTGGCCACCCATTCAACACCGGGGAGCTGTTTTTT.

In its sample, this clonotype was seen many times. This chain links TRBV20-1 with TRBJ2-5; 10 nucleotides align to TRBD2. V shed 5 bases, J shed 5 bases, and the junction held 5 bases outside the gene matches. There are 13 residues in the CDR3. The V gene's germline CDR1 is DFQATT and CDR2 SNEGSKA (reference sequence). CDR3 residues: CSASGTSAETQYF. DNA of the CDR3: TGCAGTGCTTCCGGGACTAGCGCGGAGACCCAGTACTTC.

The chain uses TRBV9 and TRBJ2-7; D is unclear. This CDR3 contains 14 residues. CDR1 SGDLS and CDR2 YYNGEE come from the germline V gene. Trimming removed 0 bases at V and 3 bases at J, with 10 bases between. CDR3 sequence (DNA): TGTGCCAGCAGCGTAGATGGGGATGACTACGAGCAGTACTTC. Translating gives CASSVDGDDYEQYF.

The sample holds a few counts of this clonotype. The chain is built from TRBV5-1 and TRBJ2-1; D gene uncertain. V lost 0 bases, J lost 8 bases, and 12 bases lay in between. Germline V gene sequence: CDR1 SGHRS, CDR2 YFSETQ. The CDR3 contains 14 residues. The CDR3 DNA reads as TGCGCCAGCAGCTTGGCCGGTAGAATCTATGAGCAGTTCTTC. It yields the protein CASSLAGRIYEQFF.

This clonotype has more than one count but fewer than ten. This chain links TRBV6-6 with TRBJ1-2, with D tentatively TRBD1 (6 bases). Germline CDR1 reads MNHNY; CDR2 reads SVGAGI (reference sequence). Deletions cut 8 bases from V and 4 bases from J, with 14 bases between. The CDR3 length is 13 residues. The CDR3: CASVRGGTYGYTF. The CDR3, as DNA: TGTGCCAGCGTAAGGGGGGGGACCTATGGCTACACCTTC.